These 20 T cell receptor beta chains originate from one sample sequenced in a study of OX40 agonist ivuxolimab in advanced cancers. Sequencing used immunoSEQ multiplex PCR; TCRdb keeps in-frame clones, though not all of them. The data contain 67,000 or so clones, about 88% of them singletons. This material consisted of CD4+ or CD8+ T cells sorted from blood, taken in a trial of the OX40 agonist ivuxolimab. These receptors were taken from an adult with an advanced solid tumor such as melanoma, head and neck, liver or kidney cancer.

The chain recombines TRBV7-8 with TRBJ2-7; tentative D call: TRBD2 (5 bases). The CDR3 is 14 residues long. The V end was cut by 1 base, the J end by 2 bases, with 9 bases between. Germline-derived CDR1 and CDR2 are SGHVS and FQNEAQ. The CDR3 loop is CASSLERAAYEQYF. The CDR3 DNA follows: TGTGCCAGCAGCTTAGAGAGGGCTGCCTACGAGCAGTACTTC.

This chain joins TRBV10-1 and TRBJ2-7; the D is unclear. V lost 7 bases and J 6 bases, leaving 10 bases between the germline ends. The germline V gene encodes CDR1 WNHNN and CDR2 SYGVQD (reference sequence). This CDR3 is built from 11 residues. The DNA for the CDR3 is TGCGCCAGCACCTTGGCGTCCGAGCAGTACTTC. As protein: CASTLASEQYF.

The genes are TRBV7-2 and TRBJ2-7, with 9 bases lining up with TRBD2. The CDR3 totals 17 residues. Looked up from germline, CDR1 is SGHTA and CDR2 is FQGNSA. Losses at the gene ends were 1 base for V and 0 bases for J; bases not matched to a gene: 7. The CDR3 sequence is CASSLEGASGVSYEQYF. CDR3 DNA: TGTGCCAGCAGCTTAGAAGGGGCTAGCGGGGTCTCCTACGAGCAGTACTTC.

The chain carries TRBV25-1 and TRBJ2-5, with D possibly matching TRBD1 (6 bases). With the DNA end fitting TRBJ2-7 better, the J assignment may be wrong. The germline V gene has CDR1 MGHDK and CDR2 SYGVNS. This CDR3 has 12 residues. The CDR3, as DNA: TGTGCCAGCAGCCGGGACAACTACGAGCAGTACTTC. It is translated as CASSRDNYEQYF.

This clone was observed a handful of times. The chain links TRBV27 to TRBJ1-5; D is possibly TRBD1 (5 bases). Germline CDR1 and CDR2: MNHEY and SMNVEV (reference sequence). The CDR3 loop spans 17 amino acids. V was clipped by 0 bases and J by 5 bases, with 17 bases between them. Here the CDR3 reads CASSLSFGKGEDQPQHF. DNA for the CDR3: TGTGCCAGCAGTTTATCGTTCGGTAAAGGGGAAGATCAGCCCCAGCATTTT.

The chain links TRBV13 to TRBJ1-3, with 12 bases matching TRBD1. The CDR3 has 19 amino acids. J gave up 2 bases and V 1 base, and 9 bases lay outside the gene matches. The germline gives CDR1 PRHDT, CDR2 FYEKMQ (reference sequence). The CDR3 region has the DNA TGTGCCAGCAGCTTAGTGGGACAGGGGGCGCTCGGTCCTGGAAACACCATATATTTT. Amino acid sequence: CASSLVGQGALGPGNTIYF.

Turning to this clone: This sample also contains other DNA sequences that code for the same CDR3. V and J are TRBV11-3 and TRBJ2-3; the match to TRBD2 covers 9 bases. The CDR3 is 14 amino acids. V dropped 1 base and J dropped 4; count of bases not matched to a gene: 0. Germline V gives CDR1 SGHNT, CDR2 YENEEA. The CDR3 protein is CASSLVAGADTQYF. CDR3 DNA: TGTGCCAGCAGCTTAGTAGCGGGGGCAGATACGCAGTATTTT.

This clone was detected once. The chain joins TRBV6-5 to TRBJ2-7; D unclear. Trimming cost V 6 bases and J 6 bases, with 18 bases left between them. The CDR3 is made up of 14 amino acids. CDR1 and CDR2 from the germline V gene are MNHEY and SVGAGI. CDR3 DNA: TGTGCCAGCAGCTGGAAGGGCGTCACCCGCGAGCAGTACTTC. It yields the protein CASSWKGVTREQYF.

The genes are TRBV4-2 and TRBJ2-5; D not certain. V lost 4 bases, J lost 5 bases, and 11 bases lay in between. Germline CDR1 is LGHNA and CDR2 is YNFKEQ. The CDR3 spans 13 residues. The CDR3 loop reads CASSRRAGETQYF. The CDR3 bases are TGTGCCAGCAGCCGAAGGGCTGGGGAGACCCAGTACTTC.

The V gene is TRBV6-5, the J gene TRBJ1-2; possible D gene TRBD1, 6 bases. This CDR3 region has 15 residues. Germline V gene sequence: CDR1 MNHEY, CDR2 SVGAGI. The V end lost 2 bases, the J end lost 8 bases, and 18 bases lay between the germline ends. CDR3 protein: CASSYGRGGASGYTF. DNA for the CDR3: TGTGCCAGCAGTTACGGTCGGGGGGGCGCGTCAGGCTACACCTTC.

V usage is TRBV7-2 and J usage is TRBJ2-1; no clear D gene. This CDR3 comprises 11 residues. Germline-derived CDR1 and CDR2 are SGHTA and FQGNSA. V gave up 0 bases and J gave up 10 bases, with 4 bases separating them. CDR3 in DNA: TGTGCCAGCAGCTTAGCACTAGAGCAGTTCTTC. Encoded protein: CASSLALEQFF.

The rearrangement uses TRBV28 and TRBJ2-7, with TRBD1 matching over 8 bases. Germline lookup yields CDR1 MDHEN and CDR2 SYDVKM. This CDR3 comprises 19 residues. V shed 5 bases and J 3 bases; nucleotides not matched to a gene: 21. The CDR3: CASSTTARGRWMPNYEQYF. CDR3 coding DNA: TGTGCCAGCAGTACGACAGCCAGGGGGCGCTGGATGCCAAACTACGAGCAGTACTTC. Full variable domain (remainder filled in from reference TRBV28 and TRBJ2-7): DVKVTQSSRYLVKRTGEKVFLECVQDMDHENMFWYRQDPGLGLRLIYFSYDVKMKEKGDIPEGYSVSREKKERFSLILESASTNQTSMYLCASSTTARGRWMPNYEQYFGPGTRLTVT.

This clone came up once. The V call is TRBV5-1, the J call TRBJ2-1; the D is unclear. The CDR3 is 14 residues long. V was cut by 2 bases and J by 5 bases, with 11 bases left in between. Per the germline V gene, CDR1 is SGHRS and CDR2 is YFSETQ. CDR3 sequence: CASSFNSANNEQFF. The CDR3 DNA is TGCGCCAGCAGCTTCAACAGCGCTAACAATGAGCAGTTCTTC.

As to this clone: The same CDR3 can be traced to other DNA sequences in this sample. The gene calls are TRBV5-1 and TRBJ1-1; a possible D gene is TRBD1 (5 bases). The V end lost 1 base, the J end lost 3 bases, and 7 bases lay between the germline ends. There are 13 residues in the CDR3. Germline V gene sequence: CDR1 SGHRS, CDR2 YFSETQ. The CDR3 protein is CASSLRGDTEAFF. DNA of the CDR3: TGCGCCAGCAGCTTGCGGGGGGACACTGAAGCTTTCTTT.

CDR3 sequence reads: CASSPGQELEQFF. CDR3 bases: TGCGCCAGCAGCCCGGGCCAGGAATTGGAGCAGTTCTTC. V gene TRBV5-1 combines with J gene TRBJ2-1; D gene unclear. This CDR3 is 13 amino acids long. Trimming removed 4 bases at V and 10 bases at J, with 15 bases between. CDR1 and CDR2 (germline): SGHRS, YFSETQ.

The J gene is TRBJ1-4, the V gene TRBV6-6, with unresolved D. V was clipped by 2 bases and J by 5 bases, with 9 bases between them. The CDR3 is made up of 14 amino acids. CDR1 and CDR2 from the germline V gene are MNHNY and SVGAGI (reference sequence). The CDR3 sequence is CASSYRELNEKLFF. CDR3 DNA: TGTGCCAGCAGTTACAGGGAACTCAATGAAAAACTGTTTTTT.

J is TRBJ2-1 and V is TRBV11-3; no definite D call. This CDR3 comprises 15 residues. Per germline, CDR1 SGHNT and CDR2 YENEEA. Trimming stripped 3 bases from V and 0 bases from J, with 9 bases between. This CDR3 reads CASSFSVNSYNEQFF. The CDR3 nucleotides are TGTGCCAGCAGCTTTTCGGTTAACTCCTACAATGAGCAGTTCTTC.

V gene TRBV30 combines with J gene TRBJ1-6; the D is unclear. The CDR3 totals 15 residues. The germline V and J ends were trimmed by 3 bases and 5 bases, with 14 bases remaining between them. Germline values: CDR1 GTSNPN, CDR2 SVGIG (reference sequence). CDR3 in DNA: TGTGCCTGGAGGCCTAAGAATGGGGATAATTCACCCCTCCACTTT. Protein product: CAWRPKNGDNSPLHF.

This chain connects TRBV5-1 to TRBJ2-7; 16 positions agree with TRBD2. The J segment lost 5 bases and the V segment lost 0 bases, leaving 5 bases of the junction unmatched. Germline assignment: CDR1 SGHRS and CDR2 YFSETQ. The CDR3 runs 17 residues. The CDR3 nucleotides read TGCGCCAGCAGCTTGGCTGGGACTAGCGGGGGGGTCCACGAGCAGTACTTC. Its protein is CASSLAGTSGGVHEQYF.

The V gene is TRBV5-4, the J gene TRBJ2-7; tentatively, D is TRBD1 (5 bases). Germline lookup yields CDR1 SGHNT and CDR2 YYREEE (reference sequence). Trimming cost V 4 bases and J 4 bases, with 12 bases left between them. This CDR3 has 13 amino acids. The CDR3 region is CASSAATAYEQYF. The CDR3 DNA is TGTGCCAGCAGCGCGGCGACAGCGTACGAGCAGTACTTC.